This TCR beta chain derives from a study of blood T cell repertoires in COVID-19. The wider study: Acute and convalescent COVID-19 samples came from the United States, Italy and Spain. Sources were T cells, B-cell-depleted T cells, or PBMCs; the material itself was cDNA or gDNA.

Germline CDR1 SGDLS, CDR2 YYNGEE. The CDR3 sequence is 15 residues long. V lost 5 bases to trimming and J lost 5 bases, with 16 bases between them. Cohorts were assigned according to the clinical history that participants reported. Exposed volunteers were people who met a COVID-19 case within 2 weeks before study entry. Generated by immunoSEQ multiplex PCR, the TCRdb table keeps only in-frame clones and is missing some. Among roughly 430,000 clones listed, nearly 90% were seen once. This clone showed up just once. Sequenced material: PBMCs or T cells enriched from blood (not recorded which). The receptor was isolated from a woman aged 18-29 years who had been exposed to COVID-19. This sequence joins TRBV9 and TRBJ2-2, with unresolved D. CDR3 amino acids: CASSLSGLGTGELFF. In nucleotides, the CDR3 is TGTGCCAGCAGTCTCTCGGGTCTCGGTACCGGGGAGCTGTTTTTT.